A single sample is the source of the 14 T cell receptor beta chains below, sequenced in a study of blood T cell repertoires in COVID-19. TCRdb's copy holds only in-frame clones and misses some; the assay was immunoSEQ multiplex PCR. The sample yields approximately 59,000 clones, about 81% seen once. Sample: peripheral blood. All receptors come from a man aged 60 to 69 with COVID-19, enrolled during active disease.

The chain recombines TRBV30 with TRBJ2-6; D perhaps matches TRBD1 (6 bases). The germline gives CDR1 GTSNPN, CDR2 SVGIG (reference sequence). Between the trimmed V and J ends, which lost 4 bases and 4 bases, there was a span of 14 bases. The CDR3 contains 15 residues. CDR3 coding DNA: TGTGCCTGGACGGAACAGGGAGCCGGGGCCAACGTCCTGACTTTC. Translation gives CAWTEQGAGANVLTF.

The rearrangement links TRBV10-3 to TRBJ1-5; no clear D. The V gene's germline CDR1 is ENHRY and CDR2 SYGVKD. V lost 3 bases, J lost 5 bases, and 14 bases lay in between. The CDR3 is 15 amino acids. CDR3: CAISEKDFPHQPQHF. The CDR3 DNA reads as TGTGCCATCAGTGAAAAGGACTTCCCCCATCAGCCCCAGCATTTT.

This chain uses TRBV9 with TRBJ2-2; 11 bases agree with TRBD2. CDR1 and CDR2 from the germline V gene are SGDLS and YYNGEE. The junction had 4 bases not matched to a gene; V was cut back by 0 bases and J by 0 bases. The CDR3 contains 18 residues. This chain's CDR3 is CASSVAYSGGANTGELFF. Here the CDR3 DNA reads TGTGCCAGCAGCGTAGCTTATAGCGGGGGGGCGAACACCGGGGAGCTGTTTTTT.

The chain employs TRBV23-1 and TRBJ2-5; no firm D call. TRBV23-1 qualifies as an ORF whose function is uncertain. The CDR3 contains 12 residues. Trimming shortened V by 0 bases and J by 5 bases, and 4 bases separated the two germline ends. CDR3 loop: CASSQSYETQYF. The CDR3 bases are TGCGCCAGCAGTCAATCCTACGAGACCCAGTACTTC.

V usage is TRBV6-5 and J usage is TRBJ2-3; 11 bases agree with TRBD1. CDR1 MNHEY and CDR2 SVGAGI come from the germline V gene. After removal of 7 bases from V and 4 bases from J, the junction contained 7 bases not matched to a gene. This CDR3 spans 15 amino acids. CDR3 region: CASTRGTGGPDTQYF. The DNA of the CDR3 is TGTGCCAGCACTCGCGGGACAGGGGGTCCAGATACGCAGTATTTT.

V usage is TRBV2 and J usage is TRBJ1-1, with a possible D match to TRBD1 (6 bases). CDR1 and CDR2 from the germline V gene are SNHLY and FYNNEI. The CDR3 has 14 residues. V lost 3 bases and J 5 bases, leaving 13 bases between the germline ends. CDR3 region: CASSEGPGTTEAFF. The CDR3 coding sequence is TGTGCCAGCAGTGAGGGACCAGGGACAACTGAAGCTTTCTTT.

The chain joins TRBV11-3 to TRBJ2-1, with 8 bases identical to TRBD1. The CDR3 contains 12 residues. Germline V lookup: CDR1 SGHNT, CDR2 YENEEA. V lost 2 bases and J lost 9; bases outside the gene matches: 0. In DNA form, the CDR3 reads TGTGCCAGCAGCTTACAGGGGGCTGAGCAGTTCTTC. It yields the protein CASSLQGAEQFF.

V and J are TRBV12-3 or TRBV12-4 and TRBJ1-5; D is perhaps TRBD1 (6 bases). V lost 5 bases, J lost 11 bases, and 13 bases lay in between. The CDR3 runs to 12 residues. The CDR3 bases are TGTGCCAGCAGTCCCTACAGGGCAGCCCAGCATTTT. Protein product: CASSPYRAAQHF.

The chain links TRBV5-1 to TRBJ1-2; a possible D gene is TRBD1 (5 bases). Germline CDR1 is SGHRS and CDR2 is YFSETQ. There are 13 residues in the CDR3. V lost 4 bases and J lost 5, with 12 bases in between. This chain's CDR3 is CASSRGDGYGYTF. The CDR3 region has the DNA TGCGCCAGCAGCCGGGGGGATGGGTATGGCTACACCTTC.

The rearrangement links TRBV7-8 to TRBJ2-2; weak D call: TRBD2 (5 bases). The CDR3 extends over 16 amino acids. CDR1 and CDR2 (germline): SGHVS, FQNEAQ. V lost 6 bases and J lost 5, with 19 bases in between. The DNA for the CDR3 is TGTGCCAGCAGGTTGGACCCGGGGATAACGACCGGGGAGCTGTTTTTT. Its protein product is CASRLDPGITTGELFF.

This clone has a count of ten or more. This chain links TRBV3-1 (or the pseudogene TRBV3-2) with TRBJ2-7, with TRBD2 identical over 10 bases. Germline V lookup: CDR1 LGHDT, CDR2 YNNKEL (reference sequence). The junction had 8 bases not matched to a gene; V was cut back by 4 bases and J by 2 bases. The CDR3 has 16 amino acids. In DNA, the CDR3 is TGTGCCAGCAGCCGACCTAGCGGGAGTCGCCCCTACGAGCAGTACTTC. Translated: CASSRPSGSRPYEQYF.

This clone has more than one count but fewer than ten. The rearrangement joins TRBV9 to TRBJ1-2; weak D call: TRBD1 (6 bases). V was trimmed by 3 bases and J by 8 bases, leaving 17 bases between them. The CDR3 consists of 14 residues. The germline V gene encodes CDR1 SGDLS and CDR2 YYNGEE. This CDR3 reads CASSADLQGNGYTF. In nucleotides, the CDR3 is TGTGCCAGCAGCGCGGACCTCCAGGGGAACGGCTACACCTTC.

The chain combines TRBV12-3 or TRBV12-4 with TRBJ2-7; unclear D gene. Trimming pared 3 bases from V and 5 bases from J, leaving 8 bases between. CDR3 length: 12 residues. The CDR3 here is CASSLVRDEQYF. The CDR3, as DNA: TGTGCCAGCAGTTTGGTGAGAGACGAGCAGTACTTC.

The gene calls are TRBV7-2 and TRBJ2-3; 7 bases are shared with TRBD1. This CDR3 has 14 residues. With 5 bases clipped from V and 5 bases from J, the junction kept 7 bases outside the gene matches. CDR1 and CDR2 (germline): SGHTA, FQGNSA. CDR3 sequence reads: CASSPDRLRDTQYF. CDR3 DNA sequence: TGTGCCAGCAGCCCGGACAGGTTAAGAGATACGCAGTATTTT.